The clone carrying this T cell receptor (beta chain) occurred a few times. This specimen comes from a study of T cell clones after liver transplantation. The table came from immunoSEQ multiplex PCR; TCRdb's copy has only in-frame clones and leaves some out. Altogether around 51,000 clones are present, 86% being singletons, with the ten largest covering roughly an eighth. Germline CDR1 reads SGHNT; CDR2 reads YYREEE (reference sequence). Trimming removed 4 bases from V and 7 bases from J; junction bases left unmatched: 7. The CDR3 length is 13 residues. The chain uses TRBV5-4 and TRBJ2-7; 8 nucleotides match TRBD2. The clonotype comes from a human patient who received a liver transplant. The T cells may partly be graft donor cells. The sample was CD8+ T cells from blood, taken 12 months after liver transplant. The chain's CDR3 is CASSTGTRQEQYF. The CDR3 nucleotides are TGTGCCAGCAGCACGGGGACTAGACAGGAGCAGTACTTC.